Listed below are T cell receptor beta chains from one sample, sequenced in a study of brain T cells in children with intractable seizures. Here immunoSEQ multiplex PCR was the method, and the copy in TCRdb shows in-frame clones only, minus some. The sample records under 150,000 clones, approximately 94% being singletons. This specimen consisted of peripheral blood, obtained at surgery. Every receptor here comes from a boy less than two years old with hemimegalencephaly and intractable seizures. Both conserved end residues are part of each CDR3. A D gene is named only where the DNA matches it firmly. Part of the rows lack a size; the others show once, few, many or a class for expanded clones.

v_call: TRBV5-6
j_call: TRBJ2-7
d_call: TRBD1
clone_size: .
cdr3_aa: CASRPRGLSSYEQYF
cdr3_nt: TGTGCCAGCCGGCCCAGGGGGTTAAGCTCCTACGAGCAGTACTTC

v_call: TRBV3-1/TRBV3-2
j_call: TRBJ2-7
d_call: TRBD2
clone_size: .
cdr3_aa: CASSVRLAGDEQYF
cdr3_nt: TGTGCCAGCAGCGTACGGCTAGCGGGAGACGAGCAGTACTTC

v_call: TRBV28
j_call: TRBJ2-7
d_call: TRBD2
clone_size: .
cdr3_aa: CASSETSGAYEQYF
cdr3_nt: TGTGCCAGCAGTGAGACTAGCGGAGCCTACGAGCAGTACTTC

v_call: TRBV6-6
j_call: TRBJ1-1
d_call: .
clone_size: .
cdr3_aa: CASSYSGGKAEAFF
cdr3_nt: TGTGCCAGCAGTTACTCGGGGGGGAAAGCTGAAGCTTTCTTT

v_call: TRBV19
j_call: TRBJ1-1
d_call: .
clone_size: .
cdr3_aa: CASSEYGQSNTEAFF
cdr3_nt: TGTGCCAGTAGTGAATACGGACAGTCGAACACTGAAGCTTTCTTT

v_call: TRBV7-2
j_call: TRBJ1-2
d_call: TRBD1
clone_size: .
cdr3_aa: CASRKGGDSPYGYTF
cdr3_nt: TGTGCCAGCAGGAAGGGGGGGGACAGCCCCTATGGCTACACCTTC

v_call: TRBV5-1
j_call: TRBJ2-3
d_call: .
clone_size: .
cdr3_aa: CASSPGLEEGADTQYF
cdr3_nt: TGCGCCAGCAGCCCCGGTTTGGAGGAGGGGGCAGATACGCAGTATTTT

v_call: TRBV28
j_call: TRBJ2-7
d_call: .
clone_size: .
cdr3_aa: CASSQTTATYEQYF
cdr3_nt: TGTGCCAGCAGTCAGACGACGGCAACCTACGAGCAGTACTTC

v_call: TRBV5-5
j_call: TRBJ1-1
d_call: TRBD1
clone_size: .
cdr3_aa: CASSNRGLGTEAFF
cdr3_nt: TGTGCCAGCAGCAACAGGGGGCTGGGGACTGAAGCTTTCTTT

v_call: TRBV4-1
j_call: TRBJ2-2
d_call: .
clone_size: once
cdr3_aa: CASSRLGPQGFEELIF
cdr3_nt: TGCGCCAGCAGCCGTTTGGGGCCCCAGGGTTTTGAGGAGCTGATTTTT

v_call: TRBV18
j_call: TRBJ2-5
d_call: .
clone_size: medium-sized
cdr3_aa: CASSPQETQYF
cdr3_nt: TGTGCCAGCTCACCACAAGAGACCCAGTACTTC

v_call: TRBV5-6
j_call: TRBJ2-1
d_call: TRBD2
clone_size: once
cdr3_aa: CASSPPTGTSGSFYNEQFF
cdr3_nt: TGTGCCAGCAGCCCACCCACCGGGACTAGCGGGAGTTTCTACAATGAGCAGTTCTTC

v_call: TRBV27
j_call: TRBJ2-3
d_call: TRBD2
clone_size: .
cdr3_aa: CASRGVRSSGSTDTQYF
cdr3_nt: TGTGCCAGCAGGGGGGTAAGGTCTAGCGGGAGCACAGATACGCAGTATTTT

v_call: TRBV2
j_call: TRBJ1-2
d_call: .
clone_size: .
cdr3_aa: CASTPFEGWTPNYGYTF
cdr3_nt: TGTGCCAGCACCCCCTTTGAGGGTTGGACCCCTAACTATGGCTACACCTTC

v_call: TRBV27
j_call: TRBJ2-7
d_call: .
clone_size: .
cdr3_aa: CASSLRTQSYEQYF
cdr3_nt: TGTGCCAGCAGTTTGCGGACCCAATCCTACGAGCAGTACTTC

v_call: TRBV28
j_call: TRBJ1-5
d_call: .
clone_size: few
cdr3_aa: CASSPTVGGNQPQHF
cdr3_nt: TGTGCCAGCAGCCCTACAGTGGGTGGCAATCAGCCCCAGCATTTT

v_call: TRBV7-8
j_call: TRBJ2-1
d_call: TRBD2
clone_size: .
cdr3_aa: CASSLGTSGRSSSSYNEQFF
cdr3_nt: TGTGCCAGCAGCCTCGGGACTAGCGGGAGGTCTTCGAGCTCCTACAATGAGCAGTTCTTC

v_call: TRBV11-3
j_call: TRBJ2-1
d_call: TRBD2
clone_size: .
cdr3_aa: CASSLLAGVNEQFF
cdr3_nt: TGTGCCAGCAGCTTACTAGCGGGAGTGAATGAGCAGTTCTTC

v_call: TRBV11-2
j_call: TRBJ2-5
d_call: .
clone_size: once
cdr3_aa: CASSSYQETQYF
cdr3_nt: TGTGCCAGCAGCTCGTACCAAGAGACCCAGTACTTC

v_call: TRBV28
j_call: TRBJ2-5
d_call: .
clone_size: .
cdr3_aa: CASSLVRSAQYF
cdr3_nt: TGTGCCAGCAGTTTGGTGAGGTCGGCCCAGTACTTC

v_call: TRBV5-1
j_call: TRBJ2-3
d_call: .
clone_size: once
cdr3_aa: CASSLPGPDTQYF
cdr3_nt: TGCGCCAGCAGCTTGCCGGGACCAGATACGCAGTATTTT

v_call: TRBV12-3/TRBV12-4
j_call: TRBJ2-7
d_call: TRBD1
clone_size: once
cdr3_aa: CASSWTGGYEQYF
cdr3_nt: TGTGCCAGCAGTTGGACAGGGGGCTACGAGCAGTACTTC

v_call: TRBV28
j_call: TRBJ2-7
d_call: .
clone_size: .
cdr3_aa: CASSGTGSNYEQYF
cdr3_nt: TGTGCCAGCAGTGGAACGGGGTCGAACTACGAGCAGTACTTC

v_call: TRBV5-6
j_call: TRBJ2-3
d_call: .
clone_size: .
cdr3_aa: CASSGVGVGFTDTQYF
cdr3_nt: TGTGCCAGCAGCGGTGTGGGAGTGGGATTCACAGATACGCAGTATTTT